This TCR beta chain is drawn from a study of blood T cell repertoires in COVID-19. Whole-study context: PBMCs, B-cell-depleted T cells, or T cells provided the cDNA or gDNA that made up the material.

Measured with immunoSEQ multiplex PCR; TCRdb has only the in-frame clones, and not every one. This sample has about 230,000 clones, with just over 85% found just once. CDR1 is MNHEY, CDR2 SVGEGT, per germline. J was trimmed by 5 bases and V by 5 bases; bases with no gene match: 7. This CDR3 comprises 14 residues. One Seattle source followed patients from active infection through their disease course. Sequenced material: peripheral blood. The genes are TRBV6-2 or TRBV6-3 and TRBJ1-1; 8 positions agree with TRBD1. The source of this sequence is a man aged 45-65 years with COVID-19, enrolled during active disease. The CDR3: CASSTYRGRTEAFF. Written as DNA, the CDR3 is TGTGCCAGCAGTACCTACAGGGGGAGGACTGAAGCTTTCTTT.